Listed below are T cell receptor beta chains from one sample, sequenced in a study of blood T cell repertoires in COVID-19. Generated by immunoSEQ multiplex PCR, the TCRdb table keeps only in-frame clones and is missing some. The data contain approximately 200,000 clones, approximately 86% of them seen just once; the ten biggest clones take up roughly 4%. Material for sequencing was PBMCs or T cells enriched from blood (not recorded which). The origin of the receptors is a woman in her 30s who had been exposed to COVID-19. The CDR3 runs from the conserved cysteine through the conserved F or W. The order of the fields is V gene, CDR3 protein.

V gene: TRBV19
CDR3 protein: CASSIGLAGYNEQFF

V gene: TRBV12-5
CDR3 protein: CASGFGTRGGNQPQHF

V gene: TRBV2
CDR3 protein: CARGGLGETQYF

V gene: TRBV2
CDR3 protein: CASRTGIGYTF

V gene: TRBV2
CDR3 protein: CACSPGQTNQPQHF

V gene: TRBV27
CDR3 protein: CASSFTPGTGGGNEQFF

V gene: TRBV10-3
CDR3 protein: CAIAGTVNTEAFF

V gene: TRBV30
CDR3 protein: CAWSQGQWMEKLFF

V gene: TRBV7-8
CDR3 protein: CASSLVPSGRTDTQYF

V gene: TRBV6-5
CDR3 protein: CASRGTLLAKNIQYF

V gene: TRBV5-8
CDR3 protein: CASSADRGRQPQHF

V gene: TRBV6-5
CDR3 protein: CASRAPGGVITEAFF

V gene: TRBV18
CDR3 protein: CASSTDRSGTEAFF

V gene: TRBV14
CDR3 protein: CASSQTGDGQPQHF

V gene: TRBV7-8
CDR3 protein: CASSLGAGGGYGYTF

V gene: TRBV10-3
CDR3 protein: CAIGAAGAYEQYF

V gene: TRBV19
CDR3 protein: CASSIQGANTEAFF

V gene: TRBV27
CDR3 protein: CASSLAGEAGGYTF

V gene: TRBV19
CDR3 protein: CASSMASVGTQYF

V gene: TRBV5-1
CDR3 protein: CASSPTGWTGELFF

V gene: TRBV14
CDR3 protein: CASSQGYRGTYEQYF

V gene: TRBV27
CDR3 protein: CASIFDRGNTGELFF

V gene: TRBV7-2
CDR3 protein: CASSISGGAYNEQFF

V gene: TRBV24-1
CDR3 protein: CATSDAGQGGEKLFF

V gene: TRBV5-1
CDR3 protein: CASSPPGLATSTDTQYF

V gene: TRBV11-1
CDR3 protein: CASSRTGGNTIYF

V gene: TRBV6-5
CDR3 protein: CASGQGRNSNQPQHF

V gene: TRBV6-5
CDR3 protein: CASSNRGAYEQYF

V gene: TRBV10-1
CDR3 protein: CASSESWEGKFF

V gene: TRBV3-1/TRBV3-2
CDR3 protein: CASSARLAGRYNEQFF

V gene: TRBV6-5
CDR3 protein: CASSYSGQRSYEQYF

V gene: TRBV5-1
CDR3 protein: CASSGQGANYGYTF

V gene: TRBV9
CDR3 protein: CASSVEAAEIYEQYF

V gene: TRBV5-1
CDR3 protein: CASNILPGNYGYTF

V gene: TRBV19
CDR3 protein: CASSMGQGRLGDLAKNIQYF

V gene: TRBV18
CDR3 protein: CASSPPSGQLRSGNTIYF

V gene: TRBV7-3
CDR3 protein: CASSPQTRSPVKFF

V gene: TRBV9
CDR3 protein: CASSPFSNQPQHF

V gene: TRBV5-1
CDR3 protein: CASSPEPTAEMNTEAFF

V gene: TRBV5-4
CDR3 protein: CASSQGQGLPLGYTF

V gene: TRBV10-3
CDR3 protein: CAISREGSNQPQHF

V gene: TRBV6-5
CDR3 protein: CASSRGLAGYEQFF

V gene: TRBV7-3
CDR3 protein: CASSPQGGPSYEQYF

V gene: TRBV6-6
CDR3 protein: CASTEDGTAYISEAFF

V gene: TRBV2
CDR3 protein: CASKRQALNTEAFF

V gene: TRBV20-1
CDR3 protein: CSAGRSYEQYF